Given below is one TCR beta chain in context. Its antigen is unknown. This specimen belongs to a study of cytomegalovirus exposure and HLA in healthy donors. Study-wide results and caveats: Looking again later, the authors saw that most CMV-associated TCR beta chains seemed HLA-restricted. Later on, an analysis tied approximately 15,000 TCR beta sequences to HLA alleles at 0.05 false discovery rate.

PCR was performed using 60 Vbeta and 13 Jbeta primers. Sequencing used immunoSEQ multiplex PCR; TCRdb keeps in-frame clones, though not all of them. This sample has 65,000 to 70,000 clones, with around 91% found just once. Sequences were obtained from PBMCs. This sequence was found in a woman in her twenties or thirties in good health and CMV-seropositive.

The CDR3 sequence is CASSLARLQGTEAFF. CDR3 sequence (DNA): TGCGCCAGCAGCTTGGCCCGCCTCCAGGGAACTGAAGCTTTCTTT. The chain combines TRBV5-1 with TRBJ1-1; a weak D match, TRBD1 (5 bases). CDR3 length: 15 amino acids. Trimming stripped 0 bases from V and 5 bases from J, with 14 bases between. Germline V gene sequence: CDR1 SGHRS, CDR2 YFSETQ.